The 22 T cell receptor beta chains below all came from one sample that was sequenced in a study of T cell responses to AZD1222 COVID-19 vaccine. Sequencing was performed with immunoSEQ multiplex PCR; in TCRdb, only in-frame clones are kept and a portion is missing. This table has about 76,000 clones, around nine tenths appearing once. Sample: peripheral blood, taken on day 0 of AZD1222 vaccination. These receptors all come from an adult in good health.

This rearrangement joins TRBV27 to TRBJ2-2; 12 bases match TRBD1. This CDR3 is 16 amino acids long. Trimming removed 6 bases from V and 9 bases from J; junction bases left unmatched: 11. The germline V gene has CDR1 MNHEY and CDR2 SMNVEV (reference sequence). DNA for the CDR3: TGTGCCAGCAGCCTGATCCCGGGACAGGGGGCAAGGGAGCTGTTTTTT. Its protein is CASSLIPGQGARELFF.

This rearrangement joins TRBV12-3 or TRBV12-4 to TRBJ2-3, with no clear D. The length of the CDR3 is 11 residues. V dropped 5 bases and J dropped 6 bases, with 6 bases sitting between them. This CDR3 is CASSPWDTQYF. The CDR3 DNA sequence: TGTGCCAGCAGTCCCTGGGATACGCAGTATTTT.

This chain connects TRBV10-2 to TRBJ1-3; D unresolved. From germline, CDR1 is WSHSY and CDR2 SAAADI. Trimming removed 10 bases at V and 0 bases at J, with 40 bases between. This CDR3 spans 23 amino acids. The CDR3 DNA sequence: TGCGCCACCCAGCGGAGGCAGGAGAGGTCGGTTGGGCGGTGGACCCGCTCTGGAAACACCATATATTTT. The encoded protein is CATQRRQERSVGRWTRSGNTIYF.

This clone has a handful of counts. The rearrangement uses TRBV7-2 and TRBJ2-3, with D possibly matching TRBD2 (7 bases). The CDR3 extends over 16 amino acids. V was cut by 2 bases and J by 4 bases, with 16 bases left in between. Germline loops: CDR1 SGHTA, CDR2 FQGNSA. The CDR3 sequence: CASSLSPGGPPDTQYF. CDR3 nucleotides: TGTGCCAGCAGCTTAAGTCCGGGGGGCCCCCCAGATACGCAGTATTTT.

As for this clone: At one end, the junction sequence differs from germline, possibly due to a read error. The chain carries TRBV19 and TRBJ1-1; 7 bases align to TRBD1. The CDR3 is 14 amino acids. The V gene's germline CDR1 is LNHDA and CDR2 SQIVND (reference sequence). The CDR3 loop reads CACREGAMWTEAFF. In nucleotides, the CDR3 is TGTGCCTGTAGAGAGGGGGCGATGTGGACTGAAGCTTTCTTT.

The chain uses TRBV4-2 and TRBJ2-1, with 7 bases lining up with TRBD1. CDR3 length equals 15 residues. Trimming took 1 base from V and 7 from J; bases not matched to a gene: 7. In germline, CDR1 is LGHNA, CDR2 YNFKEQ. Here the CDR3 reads CASSQGWTGENEQFF. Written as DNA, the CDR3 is TGTGCCAGCAGCCAAGGGTGGACAGGAGAGAATGAGCAGTTCTTC.

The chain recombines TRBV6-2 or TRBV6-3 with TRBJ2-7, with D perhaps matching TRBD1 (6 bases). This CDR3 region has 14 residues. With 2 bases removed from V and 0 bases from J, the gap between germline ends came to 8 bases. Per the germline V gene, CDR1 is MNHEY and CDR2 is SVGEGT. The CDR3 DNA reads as TGTGCCAGCAGTTACCAACAGGGCTCCTACGAGCAGTACGTC. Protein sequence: CASSYQQGSYEQYV.

CDR3 DNA sequence: TGTGCCAGCAGTACCACTGGGGGGGATGGCTACACCTTC. Amino acids: CASSTTGGDGYTF. The chain employs TRBV2 and TRBJ1-2; TRBD1 is a possible D gene (5 bases). Germline values: CDR1 SNHLY, CDR2 FYNNEI. The CDR3 contains 13 residues. Trimming stripped 5 bases from V and 6 bases from J, with 13 bases between.

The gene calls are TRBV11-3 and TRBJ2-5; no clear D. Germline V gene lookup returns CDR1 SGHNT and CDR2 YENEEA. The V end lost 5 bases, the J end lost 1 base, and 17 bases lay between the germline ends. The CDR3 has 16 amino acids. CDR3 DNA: TGTGCCAGCAGCCCCGGTTCCTTGGGAACCCAAGAGACCCAGTACTTC. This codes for CASSPGSLGTQETQYF.

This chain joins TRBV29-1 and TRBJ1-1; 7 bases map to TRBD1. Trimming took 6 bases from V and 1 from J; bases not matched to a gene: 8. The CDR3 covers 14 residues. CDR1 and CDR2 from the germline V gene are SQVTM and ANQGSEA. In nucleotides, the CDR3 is TGCAGCGTACTGGGACAGCGATCGAACACTGAAGCTTTCTTT. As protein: CSVLGQRSNTEAFF.

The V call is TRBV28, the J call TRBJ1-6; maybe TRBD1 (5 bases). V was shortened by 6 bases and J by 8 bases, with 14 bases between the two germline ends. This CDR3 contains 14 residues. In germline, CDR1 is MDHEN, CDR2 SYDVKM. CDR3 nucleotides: TGTGCCAGCAGACTGGGGCAGGTCCATTCACCCCTCCACTTT. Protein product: CASRLGQVHSPLHF.

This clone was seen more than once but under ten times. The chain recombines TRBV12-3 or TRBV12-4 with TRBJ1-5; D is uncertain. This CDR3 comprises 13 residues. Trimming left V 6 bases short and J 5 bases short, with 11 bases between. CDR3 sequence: CASSPRADQPQHF. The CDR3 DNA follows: TGTGCCAGCAGCCCGAGGGCAGATCAGCCCCAGCATTTT.

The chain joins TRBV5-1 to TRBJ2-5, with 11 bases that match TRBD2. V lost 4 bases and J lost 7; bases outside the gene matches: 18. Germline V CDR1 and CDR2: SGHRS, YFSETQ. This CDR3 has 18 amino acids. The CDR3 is CASSLTGLAGASQGTQYF. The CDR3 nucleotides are TGCGCCAGCAGCCTCACCGGACTAGCGGGTGCCTCGCAGGGGACCCAGTACTTC.

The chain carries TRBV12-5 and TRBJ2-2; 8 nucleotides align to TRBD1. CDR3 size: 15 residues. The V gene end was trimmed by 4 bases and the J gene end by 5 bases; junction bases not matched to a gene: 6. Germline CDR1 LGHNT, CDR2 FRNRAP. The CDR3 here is CASGSGQGSTGELFF. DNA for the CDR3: TGTGCTAGTGGTTCAGGACAGGGCAGTACCGGGGAGCTGTTTTTT. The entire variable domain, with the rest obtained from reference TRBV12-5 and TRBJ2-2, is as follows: DARVTQTPRHKVTEMGQEVTMRCQPILGHNTVFWYRQTMMQGLELLAYFRNRAPLDDSGMPKDRFSAEMPDATLATLKIQPSEPRDSAVYFCASGSGQGSTGELFFGEGSRLTVL.

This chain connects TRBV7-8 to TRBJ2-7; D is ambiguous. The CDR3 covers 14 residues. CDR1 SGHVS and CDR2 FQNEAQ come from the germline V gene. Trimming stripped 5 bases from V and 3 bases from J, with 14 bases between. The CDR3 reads CASSPLPRFYEQYV. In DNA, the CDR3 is TGTGCCAGCAGCCCCTTACCTCGATTCTACGAGCAGTACGTC.

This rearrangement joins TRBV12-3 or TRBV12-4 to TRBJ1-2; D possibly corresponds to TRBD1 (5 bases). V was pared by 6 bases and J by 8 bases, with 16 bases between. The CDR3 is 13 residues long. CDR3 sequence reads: CASRAGLRGGYTF. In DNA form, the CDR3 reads TGTGCCAGCAGGGCAGGGTTGCGGGGCGGCTACACCTTC.

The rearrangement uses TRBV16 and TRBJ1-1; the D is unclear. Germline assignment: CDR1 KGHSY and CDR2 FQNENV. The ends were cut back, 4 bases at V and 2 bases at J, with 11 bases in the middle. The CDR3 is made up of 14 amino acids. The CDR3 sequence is CASSLRAFNTEAFF. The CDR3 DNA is TGTGCCAGCAGCCTAAGGGCGTTCAACACTGAAGCTTTCTTT.

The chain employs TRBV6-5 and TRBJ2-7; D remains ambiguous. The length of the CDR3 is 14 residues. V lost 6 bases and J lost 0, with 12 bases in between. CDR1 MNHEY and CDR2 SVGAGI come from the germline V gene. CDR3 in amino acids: CASRLHPSSYEQYF. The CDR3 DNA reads TGTGCCAGCAGACTTCACCCGAGCTCCTACGAGCAGTACTTC.

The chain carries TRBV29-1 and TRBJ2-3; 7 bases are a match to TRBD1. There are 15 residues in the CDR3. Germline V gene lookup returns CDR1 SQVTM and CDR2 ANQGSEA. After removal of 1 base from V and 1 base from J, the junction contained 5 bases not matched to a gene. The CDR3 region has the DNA TGCAGCGTTGAAGGGAGACAGGGAGGCACAGATACGCAGTATTTT. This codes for CSVEGRQGGTDTQYF.

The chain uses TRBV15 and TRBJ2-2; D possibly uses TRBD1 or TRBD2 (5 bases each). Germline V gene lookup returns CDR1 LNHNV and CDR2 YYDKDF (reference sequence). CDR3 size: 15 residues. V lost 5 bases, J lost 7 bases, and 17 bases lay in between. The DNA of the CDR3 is TGTGCCACCAGCCCGAGATGGGGGAATTACGGGGAGCTGTTTTTT. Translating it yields CATSPRWGNYGELFF.

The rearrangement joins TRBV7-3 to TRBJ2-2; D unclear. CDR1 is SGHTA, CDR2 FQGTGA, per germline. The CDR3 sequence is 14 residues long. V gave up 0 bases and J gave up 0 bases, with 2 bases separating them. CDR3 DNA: TGTGCCAGCAGCTTAACTTCGAACACCGGGGAGCTGTTTTTT. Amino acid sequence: CASSLTSNTGELFF.

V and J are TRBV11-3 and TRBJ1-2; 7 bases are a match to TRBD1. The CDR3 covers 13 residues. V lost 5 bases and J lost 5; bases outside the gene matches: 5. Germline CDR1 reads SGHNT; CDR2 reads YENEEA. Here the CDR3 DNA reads TGTGCCAGCAGCCAGGACAGGATGTATGGCTACACCTTC. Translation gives CASSQDRMYGYTF.